This T cell receptor (beta chain) is from a study of shared clonotypes between healthy human individuals. Overall study: Donors were two women and a few men aged 18 to 49. Whole-study findings and limits: Estimated richness values were generally larger in naive subsets than in memory subsets. Sorted-subset samples were not fully sequenced, rarefaction indicated.

As concerns this clone: Antigen: not known.

Germline trimming cut 7 bases from V and 6 bases from J; bases unmatched to any gene: 10. Germline loops: CDR1 MNHEY, CDR2 SMNVEV (reference sequence). The CDR3 is 14 residues long. Per the study methods: Quality scores were absent from the junction-only immunoSEQ sequences, so filtering differed. Profiled with immunoSEQ multiplex PCR; TCRdb holds only in-frame clones, not every one. The V and J calls and the clone size are those of that table, but D and trimming were determined from the DNA. This table holds 2,500,000 or so clones, 80% to 95% found once. This sequence originates from a man between 18 and 29 years old in good health. Some clones in this sample may be carry-over from other donors' samples. Sequenced sample: naive CD4+ T cells from PBMCs. The subset denotes: CD45RA+ positively selected. The genes are TRBV27 and TRBJ2-3; 7 bases are shared with TRBD1. The CDR3 region is CASTPGQYYDTQYF. DNA for the CDR3: TGTGCCAGCACCCCGGGACAGTACTATGATACGCAGTATTTT.